The present T cell receptor (beta chain) was sequenced within a study of radiotherapy plus CTLA-4 blockade in lung cancer. At the level of the study: Objective responses were seen in roughly 20% of patients, disease control in about 30%. General observations from the study: Early blood T cell clone changes and increased post-radiation serum interferon-beta were reportedly the strongest response predictors.

The repertoire was sequenced with immunoSEQ multiplex PCR; TCRdb's copy has only in-frame clones and lacks some. The data contain about 49,000 clones, about 88% of them seen just once; the ten biggest clones take up around 7.6%. Comments on this clone: Its antigen remains unidentified.

Losses at the gene ends were 3 bases for V and 4 bases for J; bases not matched to a gene: 15. CDR1 is KGHSH and CDR2 is LQKENI in the germline V gene. CDR3 length: 19 residues. Focal radiation with ipilimumab CTLA-4 blockade was given to patients with chemo-refractory metastatic non-small-cell lung cancer. The chain is built from TRBV18 and TRBJ2-5; TRBD2 matches 12 bases. Sample: peripheral blood, taken from a patient treated with radiotherapy plus ipilimumab. The receptor was derived from a human donor with non-small cell lung cancer whose response to radiotherapy plus ipilimumab could not be evaluated. In nucleotides, the CDR3 is TGTGCCAGCTCACCGAAGGGACTAGCGGGCGTGATGGCTGGAGAGACCCAGTACTTC. It translates to CASSPKGLAGVMAGETQYF.